This TCR beta chain derives from a study of blood T cell dynamics during melanoma immunotherapy. Whole-study context: Patients with metastatic melanoma got pembrolizumab or nivolumab-ipilimumab as first-line care.

The method was immunoSEQ multiplex PCR; TCRdb's version includes in-frame clones alone and lacks a portion of them. The sample contains 20,000 to 30,000 clones, around 85% of which appear only once. Time point given: pre-treatment baseline. Trimming removed 2 bases at V and 7 bases at J, with 14 bases between. This CDR3 comprises 14 residues. The germline gives CDR1 KGHSH, CDR2 LQKENI. The receptor was derived from a human donor with melanoma. This rearrangement joins TRBV18 to TRBJ1-2, with D maybe TRBD1 (6 bases). The specimen comprised blood, sampled from a patient treated with checkpoint blockade. The CDR3 region is CASSPVRGRGGYTF. CDR3 nucleotide sequence: TGTGCCAGCTCACCAGTCAGGGGACGAGGTGGCTACACCTTC.